A single sample gave rise to the 24 T cell receptor beta chains below, sequenced in a study of cytomegalovirus exposure and HLA in healthy donors. PCR primers comprised 60 Vbeta and 13 Jbeta primers. Profiled with immunoSEQ multiplex PCR; TCRdb holds only in-frame clones, not every one. The data contain around 150,000 clones, 70% to 90% of them singletons. Material for sequencing was PBMCs. The receptors here all came from a woman aged 30 to 39 in good health and CMV-seronegative.

The chain joins TRBV5-1 to TRBJ1-1, with 7 bases identical to TRBD1. The CDR3 spans 14 residues. Per the germline V gene, CDR1 is SGHRS and CDR2 is YFSETQ. V lost 3 bases and J lost 5; bases outside the gene matches: 7. The CDR3: CASSSRPTGTEAFF. CDR3 sequence (DNA): TGCGCCAGCAGCTCCCGACCGACAGGGACTGAAGCTTTCTTT.

CDR3 nucleotides: TGTGCCAGCAGCTTAACGACAGGAGACTATGGCTACACCTTC. Residues: CASSLTTGDYGYTF. The chain carries TRBV7-9 and TRBJ1-2; perhaps TRBD1 as D (6 bases). V shed 2 bases and J shed 3 bases, with 10 bases lying between them. This CDR3 comprises 14 residues. Germline V gene data show CDR1 as SEHNR and CDR2 as FQNEAQ (reference sequence).

The gene calls are TRBV27 and TRBJ1-3; weak D call: TRBD1 (6 bases). Looked up from germline, CDR1 is MNHEY and CDR2 is SMNVEV (reference sequence). V dropped 5 bases and J dropped 0 bases, with 11 bases sitting between them. CDR3 length: 15 amino acids. The chain's CDR3 is CASSKQGSSGNTIYF. CDR3 nucleotides: TGTGCCAGCAGTAAACAGGGAAGCTCTGGAAACACCATATATTTT.

The chain employs TRBV9 and TRBJ1-2; the D gene is possibly TRBD1 (5 bases). Trimming removed 3 bases from V and 5 bases from J, with 11 bases in between. CDR1 is SGDLS and CDR2 is YYNGEE in the germline V gene. The CDR3 sequence is 13 residues long. CDR3: CASSGQGPYGYTF. DNA for the CDR3: TGTGCCAGCAGCGGTCAGGGTCCTTATGGCTACACCTTC. The variable domain in full, completed from reference TRBV9 and TRBJ1-2, reads DSGVTQTPKHLITATGQRVTLRCSPRSGDLSVYWYQQSLDQGLQFLIQYYNGEERAKGNILERFSAQQFPDLHSELNLSSLELGDSALYFCASSGQGPYGYTFGSGTRLTVV.

This chain uses TRBV18 with TRBJ1-3; 11 bases line up with TRBD1. The length of the CDR3 is 15 residues. The germline gives CDR1 KGHSH, CDR2 LQKENI. V dropped 5 bases and J dropped 8; count of bases not matched to a gene: 8. CDR3 region: CASSTGGTGGYTIYF. DNA for the CDR3: TGTGCCAGCTCAACCGGCGGGACAGGGGGATACACCATATATTTT.

The chain combines TRBV7-3 with TRBJ2-2; 13 bases align to TRBD2. The CDR3 loop spans 18 amino acids. Trimming took 0 bases from V and 5 from J; bases not matched to a gene: 6. Germline CDR1 SGHTA, CDR2 FQGTGA. The CDR3, as DNA: TGTGCCAGCAGCTTAACGGTCGAACTAGCGGGGGGGACCGGGGAGCTGTTTTTT. Translation: CASSLTVELAGGTGELFF.

The rearrangement links TRBV2 to TRBJ1-2; 7 bases match TRBD1. The CDR3 extends over 15 amino acids. J gave up 8 bases and V 0 bases, and 9 bases lay outside the gene matches. CDR1 and CDR2 (germline): SNHLY, FYNNEI. The CDR3 sequence is CASSEAHRGREGYTF. CDR3 nucleotide sequence: TGTGCCAGCAGTGAAGCGCATAGGGGGCGAGAAGGCTACACCTTC.

The rearrangement links TRBV19 to TRBJ2-7; 8 nucleotides line up with TRBD1. Losses at the gene ends were 6 bases for V and 4 bases for J; bases not matched to a gene: 5. CDR3 length: 13 amino acids. CDR1 LNHDA and CDR2 SQIVND come from the germline V gene (reference sequence). DNA of the CDR3: TGTGCCAGTAGAGGTTGGACAGGGTACGAGCAGTACTTC. The encoded protein is CASRGWTGYEQYF. Full variable domain (outside the CDR3, taken from reference TRBV19 and TRBJ2-7): DGGITQSPKYLFRKEGQNVTLSCEQNLNHDAMYWYRQDPGQGLRLIYYSQIVNDFQKGDIAEGYSVSREKKESFPLTVTSAQKNPTAFYLCASRGWTGYEQYFGPGTRLTVT.

The chain employs TRBV27 and TRBJ2-4; D might be TRBD1 (6 bases). The germline V gene encodes CDR1 MNHEY and CDR2 SMNVEV (reference sequence). This CDR3 contains 16 residues. Trimming took off 4 bases at V and 8 bases at J, with 21 bases between the two ends. The CDR3 sequence is CASSSQQGPGEYIQYF. The CDR3 DNA reads TGTGCCAGCAGTTCTCAACAGGGTCCCGGGGAGTACATTCAGTACTTC.

V gene TRBV5-1 combines with J gene TRBJ2-7; D is possibly TRBD1 (8 bases). The CDR3 is 14 amino acids. The germline V and J ends were trimmed by 2 bases and 4 bases, with 13 bases remaining between them. Germline CDR1 and CDR2: SGHRS and YFSETQ. Here the CDR3 DNA reads TGCGCCAGCAGCTTACAACAGGGGGGGTACGAGCAGTACTTC. This translates into CASSLQQGGYEQYF. Together with reference TRBV5-1 and TRBJ2-7, the CDR3 gives the full variable domain: KAGVTQTPRYLIKTRGQQVTLSCSPISGHRSVSWYQQTPGQGLQFLFEYFSETQRNKGNFPGRFSGRQFSNSRSEMNVSTLELGDSALYLCASSLQQGGYEQYFGPGTRLTVT.

The rearrangement joins TRBV7-3 to TRBJ2-5; D may be TRBD1 (5 bases). Looked up from germline, CDR1 is SGHTA and CDR2 is FQGTGA. The CDR3 has 16 amino acids. Between the trimmed V and J ends, which lost 0 bases and 5 bases, there was a span of 16 bases. CDR3 bases: TGTGCCAGCAGCTTAACGATGTCCCAGGGTAGGGAGACCCAGTACTTC. This translates into CASSLTMSQGRETQYF. The full variable domain, in which reference TRBV7-3 and TRBJ2-5 provide the parts outside the CDR3, is GAGVSQTPSNKVTEKGKYVELRCDPISGHTALYWYRQSLGQGPEFLIYFQGTGAADDSGLPNDRFFAVRPEGSVSTLKIQRTERGDSAVYLCASSLTMSQGRETQYFGPGTRLLVL.

This chain uses TRBV7-9 with TRBJ2-5; no definite D call. The V gene's germline CDR1 is SEHNR and CDR2 FQNEAQ (reference sequence). V dropped 5 bases and J dropped 5 bases, with 9 bases sitting between them. The CDR3 runs to 12 residues. This CDR3 reads CASSPAAETQYF. CDR3 bases: TGTGCCAGCAGCCCGGCGGCCGAGACCCAGTACTTC.

This chain connects TRBV10-1 to TRBJ1-2, with D tentatively TRBD1 (5 bases). The germline V and J ends were trimmed by 0 bases and 7 bases, with 15 bases remaining between them. The CDR3 has 15 residues. Germline V gives CDR1 WNHNN, CDR2 SYGVQD (reference sequence). CDR3 nucleotides: TGCGCCAGCAGTGAGTCGGGGCAGGGTCTCGGTGGCTACACCTTC. Translation: CASSESGQGLGGYTF.

The genes are TRBV4-1 and TRBJ2-3; 10 bases are a match to TRBD2. This CDR3 region has 21 residues. Trimming at V came to 1 base and at J to 8 bases, leaving 24 bases not matched to a gene. Germline CDR1 reads MGHRA; CDR2 reads YSYEKL. The CDR3 nucleotides are TGCGCCAGCAGCCAAGTTCCCCTAGCGGGGGCTGGAAACCCCCGGGGAGCTACGCAGTATTTT. It encodes CASSQVPLAGAGNPRGATQYF.

J is TRBJ2-7 and V is TRBV14; tentative D call: TRBD1 (6 bases). The CDR3 has 14 amino acids. V lost 4 bases to trimming and J lost 7 bases, with 17 bases between them. Germline lookup yields CDR1 SGHDN and CDR2 FVKESK. CDR3: CASSLSRGTREQYF. CDR3 nucleotides: TGTGCCAGCAGCCTCTCTAGGGGGACGAGAGAGCAGTACTTC.

V gene TRBV9 combines with J gene TRBJ1-5; 8 nucleotides align to TRBD1. The germline CDR1 and CDR2 sequences are SGDLS and YYNGEE. The CDR3 is 13 residues long. The junction had 4 bases not matched to a gene; V was cut back by 4 bases and J by 7 bases. The CDR3 reads CASSLSGGQPQHF. The CDR3 DNA follows: TGTGCCAGCAGCTTGTCAGGGGGCCAGCCCCAGCATTTT.

V gene TRBV6-1 combines with J gene TRBJ2-1; TRBD1 might be the D (5 bases). V lost 2 bases to trimming and J lost 3 bases, with 11 bases between them. Germline V gene sequence: CDR1 MNHNS, CDR2 SASEGT. CDR3 size: 15 residues. CDR3: CASSEPGQFYNEQFF. CDR3 in DNA: TGTGCCAGCAGTGAACCAGGACAATTCTACAATGAGCAGTTCTTC.

The chain recombines TRBV7-3 with TRBJ2-5; 9 bases are a match to TRBD2. This CDR3 region has 15 residues. Germline loops: CDR1 SGHTA, CDR2 FQGTGA. V gave up 2 bases and J gave up 2 bases; unmatched junction bases: 3. The CDR3 is CASSLGSGRQETQYF. The CDR3 coding sequence is TGTGCCAGCAGCTTAGGGAGCGGGAGGCAAGAGACCCAGTACTTC.

The chain employs TRBV4-1 and TRBJ2-4; TRBD2 matches 9 bases. Germline CDR1 is MGHRA and CDR2 is YSYEKL. There are 21 residues in the CDR3. Trimming cost V 0 bases and J 5 bases; bases outside gene matches: 20. CDR3 amino acids: CASSQDWLAGGPSGGQNIQYF. The CDR3 bases are TGCGCCAGCAGCCAAGATTGGTTGGCGGGAGGGCCGAGTGGGGGCCAAAACATTCAGTACTTC.

V gene TRBV7-7 combines with J gene TRBJ2-7, with D possibly being TRBD2 (6 bases). This CDR3 is built from 15 residues. Germline V CDR1 and CDR2: SSHAT, FNYEAQ (reference sequence). With 1 base removed from V and 1 base from J, the gap between germline ends came to 11 bases. The CDR3, as DNA: TGTGCCAGCAGCTTAGAACTAGCTCCGTCCTACGAGCAGTACTTC. It specifies CASSLELAPSYEQYF.

J is TRBJ2-7 and V is TRBV19; 8 bases agree with TRBD2. The CDR3 sequence is 15 residues long. CDR1 and CDR2 (germline): LNHDA, SQIVND (reference sequence). J was trimmed by 2 bases and V by 7 bases; bases with no gene match: 10. Written as DNA, the CDR3 is TGTGCCAGTAAGATCGAACACGGGAGGGCCTACGAGCAGTACTTC. This sequence encodes CASKIEHGRAYEQYF.

The gene calls are TRBV6-5 and TRBJ1-1; TRBD1 matches at 8 bases. The CDR3 covers 14 residues. Germline V lookup: CDR1 MNHEY, CDR2 SVGAGI. The trim removed 6 bases at V and 3 bases at J, leaving 6 bases unmatched. CDR3 residues: CASRTGAGDTEAFF. The CDR3, as DNA: TGTGCCAGCAGGACAGGGGCGGGGGACACTGAAGCTTTCTTT.

Regarding this clone: At one of its ends the junction is not consistent with the germline gene, which may arise from a read error. The chain carries TRBV29-1 and TRBJ1-2; TRBD1 is a possible D gene (5 bases). This CDR3 spans 11 amino acids. Germline V gene lookup returns CDR1 SQVTM and CDR2 ANQGSEA. The CDR3 is CSVDNRGLTSF. CDR3 in DNA: TGCAGCGTTGATAATAGGGGCTTAACCTCCTTC.

The CDR3 reads CASSLGRATDTQYF. CDR3 DNA sequence: TGTGCCAGCAGCTTAGGCAGGGCCACAGATACGCAGTATTTT. The chain carries TRBV11-2 and TRBJ2-3, with D tentatively TRBD1 (5 bases). With 1 base removed from V and 2 bases from J, the gap between germline ends came to 7 bases. Germline V gene sequence: CDR1 SGHAT, CDR2 FQNNGV. The CDR3 consists of 14 residues.